Below, 4 T cell receptor beta chains from the same sample are listed, as sequenced in a study of cytomegalovirus exposure and HLA in healthy donors. A multiplex PCR was run with 60 Vbeta primers and 13 Jbeta primers. Measured with immunoSEQ multiplex PCR; TCRdb has only the in-frame clones, and not every one. In the table there are approximately 88,000 clones, around 81% of which are singletons. Sequencing was performed on PBMCs. The receptor source for this set is a man between 18 and 35 years old in good health and CMV-seropositive.

The chain joins TRBV29-1 to TRBJ1-1; 7 nucleotides line up with TRBD1. The CDR3 covers 13 residues. Germline V gene sequence: CDR1 SQVTM, CDR2 ANQGSEA. The trim removed 5 bases at V and 3 bases at J, leaving 6 bases unmatched. Here the CDR3 DNA reads TGCAGCGTTCACCGGGACAGTGACACTGAAGCTTTCTTT. This encodes CSVHRDSDTEAFF.

The chain is built from TRBV7-9 and TRBJ2-2, with 10 bases fitting TRBD2. V gave up 4 bases and J gave up 7 bases; unmatched junction bases: 3. Germline CDR1 SEHNR, CDR2 FQNEAQ (reference sequence). The CDR3 is 14 residues long. The CDR3, as DNA: TGTGCCAGCAGCTCCCTAGCGGGAGACGGGGAGCTGTTTTTT. Translated, it gives CASSSLAGDGELFF.

The gene calls are TRBV5-4 and TRBJ2-7, with a weak D call TRBD2 (5 bases). The germline gives CDR1 SGHNT, CDR2 YYREEE (reference sequence). V was cut by 1 base and J by 2 bases, with 7 bases left in between. CDR3 length: 13 residues. CDR3 DNA sequence: TGTGCCAGCAGCTTGCCGGGGACCTACGAGCAGTACTTC. Amino acids: CASSLPGTYEQYF.

The genes are TRBV28 and TRBJ1-5; 7 bases are a match to TRBD1. CDR3 length: 14 residues. The germline V gene has CDR1 MDHEN and CDR2 SYDVKM. V gave up 9 bases and J gave up 3 bases; unmatched junction bases: 8. CDR3 in amino acids: CASYDTGVNQPQHF. DNA of the CDR3: TGTGCCAGTTATGATACAGGGGTCAATCAGCCCCAGCATTTT.